The 7 T cell receptor beta chains below were found in one sample sequenced in a study of cytomegalovirus exposure and HLA in healthy donors (dated by TCRdb to 2016 to 2017). Library method: the immunoSEQ multiplex PCR assay. This immuneACCESS table, as held by TCRdb, lists in-frame sequences with V and J called but not all clones. Of the missing ones, under half trace to an unresolved V gene in checked studies; the others have no known cause. In this sample the table shows hundreds of thousands of clones, approximately 83% of which occur a single time. The ten most abundant clones make up more than 13% of the sample. The sample comprised PBMCs. These receptors were obtained from a woman in her thirties in good health and CMV-seropositive.

The chain uses TRBV9 and TRBJ1-2; a weak D match, TRBD1 (5 bases). Germline V lookup: CDR1 SGDLS, CDR2 YYNGEE. Trimming left V 0 bases short and J 0 bases short, with 9 bases between. This CDR3 spans 15 amino acids. CDR3 sequence: CASSVVSGTNYGYTF. The CDR3 region has the DNA TGTGCCAGCAGCGTAGTATCAGGGACTAACTATGGCTACACCTTC. The full variable domain, with the rest looked up from reference TRBV9 and TRBJ1-2, is DSGVTQTPKHLITATGQRVTLRCSPRSGDLSVYWYQQSLDQGLQFLIQYYNGEERAKGNILERFSAQQFPDLHSELNLSSLELGDSALYFCASSVVSGTNYGYTFGSGTRLTVV.

This chain links TRBV6-5 with TRBJ2-1; TRBD2 matches 7 bases. Per the germline V gene, CDR1 is MNHEY and CDR2 is SVGAGI. The CDR3 sequence is 15 residues long. Germline trimming cut 2 bases from V and 8 bases from J; bases unmatched to any gene: 9. The CDR3 coding sequence is TGTGCCAGCAGTTACGAGCGGGGTACAGTCGATGAGCAGTTCTTC. Protein: CASSYERGTVDEQFF.

CDR3 DNA: TGTGCCAGCAGCCCGGGGGGTTCGTTTGGCTACACCTTC. This codes for CASSPGGSFGYTF. V is TRBV5-6 and J is TRBJ1-2; a possible D gene is TRBD1 (5 bases). Germline-derived CDR1 and CDR2 are SGHDT and YYEEEE. Trimming cost V 4 bases and J 7 bases, with 14 bases left between them. CDR3 length: 13 amino acids.

The V gene is TRBV6-1, the J gene TRBJ1-2; a weak D match, TRBD1 (6 bases). V was cut by 2 bases and J by 6 bases, with 10 bases left in between. CDR3 length: 13 residues. CDR1 is MNHNS and CDR2 is SASEGT in the germline V gene. CDR3 coding DNA: TGTGCCAGCAGTGAACAGGCAGGGGATGGCTACACCTTC. It codes for CASSEQAGDGYTF.

The chain employs TRBV2 and TRBJ1-4, with D possibly being TRBD1 (5 bases). The V gene's germline CDR1 is SNHLY and CDR2 FYNNEI. The CDR3 is made up of 14 amino acids. V was trimmed by 5 bases and J by 7 bases, leaving 14 bases between them. The CDR3: CASSPDTSGEKLFF. The CDR3 DNA sequence: TGTGCCAGCAGTCCGGACACCTCAGGTGAAAAACTGTTTTTT.

The DNA for the CDR3 is TGTGCCAGCAAGAGACTGAACACTGAAGCTTTCTTT. Its translation: CASKRLNTEAFF. The J gene is TRBJ1-1, the V gene TRBV6-6; D is undetermined. Trimming left V 7 bases short and J 0 bases short, with 6 bases between. The CDR3 runs to 12 residues. Per the germline V gene, CDR1 is MNHNY and CDR2 is SVGAGI (reference sequence).

The rearrangement links TRBV10-3 to TRBJ1-1; D remains unclear. V lost 2 bases and J 7 bases, leaving 17 bases between the germline ends. The CDR3 length is 15 residues. CDR1 is ENHRY and CDR2 is SYGVKD in the germline V gene. This CDR3 reads CAISEVGRRSNEAFF. For the CDR3, the DNA is TGTGCCATCAGTGAGGTAGGGCGGCGAAGTAATGAAGCTTTCTTT.